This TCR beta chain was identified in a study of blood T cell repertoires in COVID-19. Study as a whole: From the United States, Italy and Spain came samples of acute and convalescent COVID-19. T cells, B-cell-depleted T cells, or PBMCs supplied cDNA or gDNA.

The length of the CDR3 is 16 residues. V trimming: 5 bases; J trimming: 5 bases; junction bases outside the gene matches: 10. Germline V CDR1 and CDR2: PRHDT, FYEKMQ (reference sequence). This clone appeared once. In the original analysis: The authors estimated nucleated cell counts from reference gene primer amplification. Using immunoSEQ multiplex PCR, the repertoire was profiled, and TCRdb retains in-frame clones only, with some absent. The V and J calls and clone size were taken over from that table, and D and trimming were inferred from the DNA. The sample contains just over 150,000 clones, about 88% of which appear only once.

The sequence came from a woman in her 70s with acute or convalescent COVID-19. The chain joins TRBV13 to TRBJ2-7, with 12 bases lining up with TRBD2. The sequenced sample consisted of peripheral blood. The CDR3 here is CASSLITSGGYDEQYF. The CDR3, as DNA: TGTGCCAGCAGCCTCATAACTAGCGGGGGGTATGACGAGCAGTACTTC.